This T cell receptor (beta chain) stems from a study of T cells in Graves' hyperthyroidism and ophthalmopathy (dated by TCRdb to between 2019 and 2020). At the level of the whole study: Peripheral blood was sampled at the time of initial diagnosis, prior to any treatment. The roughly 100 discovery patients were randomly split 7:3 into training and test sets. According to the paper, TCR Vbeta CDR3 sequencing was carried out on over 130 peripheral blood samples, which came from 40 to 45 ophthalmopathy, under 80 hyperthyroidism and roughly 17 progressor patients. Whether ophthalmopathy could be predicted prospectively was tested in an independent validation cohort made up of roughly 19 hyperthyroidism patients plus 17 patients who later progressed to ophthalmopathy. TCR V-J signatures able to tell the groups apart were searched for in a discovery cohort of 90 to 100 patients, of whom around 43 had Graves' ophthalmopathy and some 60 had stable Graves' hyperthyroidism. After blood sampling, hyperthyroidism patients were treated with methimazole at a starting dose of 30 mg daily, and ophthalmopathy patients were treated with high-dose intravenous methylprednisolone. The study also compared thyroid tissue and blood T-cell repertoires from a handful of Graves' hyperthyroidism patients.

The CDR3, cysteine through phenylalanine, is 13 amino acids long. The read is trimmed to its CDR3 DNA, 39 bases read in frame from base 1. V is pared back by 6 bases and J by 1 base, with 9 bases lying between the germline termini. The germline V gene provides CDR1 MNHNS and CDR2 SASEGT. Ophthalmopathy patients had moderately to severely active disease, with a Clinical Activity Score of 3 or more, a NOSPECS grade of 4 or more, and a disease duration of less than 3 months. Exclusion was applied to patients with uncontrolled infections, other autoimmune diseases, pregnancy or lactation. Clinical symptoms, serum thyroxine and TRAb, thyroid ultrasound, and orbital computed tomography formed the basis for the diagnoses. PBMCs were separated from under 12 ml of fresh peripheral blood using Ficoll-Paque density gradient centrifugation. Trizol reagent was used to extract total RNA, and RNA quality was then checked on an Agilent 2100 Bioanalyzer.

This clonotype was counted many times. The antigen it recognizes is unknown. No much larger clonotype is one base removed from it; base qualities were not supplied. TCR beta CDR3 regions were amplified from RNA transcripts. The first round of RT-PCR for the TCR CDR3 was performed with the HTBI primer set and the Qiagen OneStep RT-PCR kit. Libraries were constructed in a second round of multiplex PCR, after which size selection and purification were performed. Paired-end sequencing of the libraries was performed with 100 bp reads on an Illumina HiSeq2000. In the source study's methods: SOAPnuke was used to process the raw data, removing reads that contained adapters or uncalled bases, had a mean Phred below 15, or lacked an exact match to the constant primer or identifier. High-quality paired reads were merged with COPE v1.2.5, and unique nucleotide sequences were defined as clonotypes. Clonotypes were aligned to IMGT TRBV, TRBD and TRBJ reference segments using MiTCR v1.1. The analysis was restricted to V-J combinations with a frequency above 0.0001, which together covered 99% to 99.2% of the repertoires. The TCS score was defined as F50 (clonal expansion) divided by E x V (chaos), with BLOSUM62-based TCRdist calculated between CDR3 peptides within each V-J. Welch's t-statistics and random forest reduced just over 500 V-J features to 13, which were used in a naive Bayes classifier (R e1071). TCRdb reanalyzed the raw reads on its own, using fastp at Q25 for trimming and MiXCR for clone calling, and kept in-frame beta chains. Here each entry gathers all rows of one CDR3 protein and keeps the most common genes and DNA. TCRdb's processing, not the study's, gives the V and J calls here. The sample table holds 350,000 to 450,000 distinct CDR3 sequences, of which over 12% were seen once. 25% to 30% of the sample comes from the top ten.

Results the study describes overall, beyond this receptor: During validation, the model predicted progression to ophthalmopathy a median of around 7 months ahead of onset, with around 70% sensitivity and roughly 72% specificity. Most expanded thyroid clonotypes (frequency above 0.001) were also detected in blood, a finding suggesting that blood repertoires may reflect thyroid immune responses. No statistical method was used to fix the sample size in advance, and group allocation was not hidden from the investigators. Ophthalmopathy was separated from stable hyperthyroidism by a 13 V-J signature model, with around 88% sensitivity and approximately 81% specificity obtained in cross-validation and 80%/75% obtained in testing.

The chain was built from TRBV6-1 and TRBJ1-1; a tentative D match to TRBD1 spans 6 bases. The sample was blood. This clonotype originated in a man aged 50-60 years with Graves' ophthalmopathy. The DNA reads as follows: TGTGCCAGCAGGACACAGGGGAACACTGAAGCTTTCTTT. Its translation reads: CASRTQGNTEAFF.